This T cell receptor (beta chain) was identified during a study of beta chain features in type 1 diabetes. In regard to this clone: Its target is unknown.

Trimming took 7 bases from V and 2 from J, leaving 11 bases between them. The CDR3 is 13 amino acids. Germline CDR1 is MNHNS and CDR2 is SASEGT. The study, taken as a whole, reports: In every one of the four CD4+ subsets, TCRB CDR3s were moderately but significantly shorter in Type 1 diabetes patients.

Sequencing targeted expressed TCRB transcripts, as all isolated RNA had been reverse transcribed. TCRdb's copy holds only in-frame clones and misses some; the assay was immunoSEQ multiplex PCR. Found here are 100,000 to 150,000 clones, around 9% of them singletons; the top ten hold around 0.75%. The V gene is TRBV6-1, the J gene TRBJ1-2; D remains unclear. This clonotype was sampled from a man aged 25 to 40 with type 1 diabetes. Sequencing was done on a sample of central memory CD4+ T cells from blood. The CDR3: CASTPTGNYGYTF. The CDR3, as DNA: TGTGCCAGCACTCCAACCGGGAACTATGGCTACACCTTC.